Here is one T cell receptor (beta chain) with its context. Its antigen is not yet known. Within one base of it there is no much larger clone, and no base qualities were kept. These data come from a study of shared clonotypes between healthy human individuals (dated by TCRdb to the early 2020s). Regarding the research as a whole: Three men and a couple of women, aged 18 to 49 years, made up the cohort. For each donor, three plates each were used for CD4 naive and CD4 memory, two plates were used for CD8 naive, and one plate was used for CD8 memory. Per donor, leukapheresis produced somewhere between about 0.9 and 10 billion PBMCs. Different laboratories and diverse techniques were used to prepare libraries and sequence TCR repertoires, to increase sequencing depth and limit assay-specific biases. The study deeply sequenced blood TCR repertoires of several healthy adults to estimate repertoire size and the extent of clonotype sharing between individuals.

Overall study results and their limits: Pairwise subsampling indicated that sequencing depth was expected to affect the degree of clonotype sharing among donors. Even with the large sequencing depth, rarefaction of the sorted-subset datasets indicated that sequencing was incomplete. Across four donors, roughly 5.4% of naive CD4, roughly 3.5% of naive CD8, 2.3% of memory CD4, and under 0.45% of memory CD8 clonotypes were shared. Sampling was restricted to blood, and TCR repertoires in tissue are likely to differ from TCR repertoires in blood. Compared with non-shared clonotypes, clonotypes shared by all four sorted-subset donors had higher generation probabilities. Estimated clonotype richness was generally larger for naive than for memory subsets. Because the study included a small number of donors, the genetic and exposure-history diversity represented was limited.

Using the deep immunoSEQ assay, TCR CDR3 regions were amplified from genomic DNA by multiplex PCR. Extracted genomic DNA from each cell subset was spread evenly across all wells of several immunoSEQ 96-well plates, with each plate serving as a replicate. For sorted subsets, 150 to 250 ng genomic DNA, equal to some 28,000 T cell genomes, was loaded into each replicate PCR. The purified libraries were quantified using a Qubit 3.0 fluorometer, sized with a Bioanalyzer 2100, and then quantified again using the KAPA Library Quantification kit. Each immunoSEQ 96-well plate was sequenced on its own single-read 150-cycle Illumina NextSeq 550 flow cell. Concerning the study's data processing: Because the immunoSEQ output included only junctional sequences and no quality scores, the filtering could not be the same as the filtering used for full-length reads. Sequences were annotated with PyIR, a Python wrapper for IgBLAST v1.9, and V/J genes and CDR3 were assigned using IMGT germline references. Reads were filtered out if the reads had weak V/J assignments (E-value above 1e-6), no CDR3, stop codons, out-of-frame junctions, or ambiguous translated residues. V3J clonotypes were defined as sequences sharing an identical inferred V gene, J gene, and CDR3 amino acid sequence. The percentage overlap between two repertoires was calculated by dividing the number of shared unique clonotypes by the size of the smaller repertoire. RTK rarefaction, the Chao1 estimator, and Recon v2.1 estimates of unobserved clonotypes were used to assess repertoire richness. OLGA was used to compute generation probabilities for all TCRbeta clonotypes that the gDNA method yielded from four donors. Entries here come from immuneACCESS through TCRdb and include only in-frame sequences with V and J called. Some clones fail to appear in such tables; in the studies checked, an unresolved V gene covers under half of the shortfall, and the cause of the remainder is unknown. V, J and clone size reflect that table, while D and trimming were determined from the DNA. The sample profile shows a few million clones; 95% of them were found once. The ten largest clonotypes hold more than 0.1% of the sample.

Its CDR3 holds 16 amino acids, cysteine through phenylalanine. Of all the DNA, just the CDR3 is kept, 48 bases in frame from base 1. The germline V gene provides CDR1 SGHRS and CDR2 YFSETQ. V trim: 0 bases; J trim: 5 bases; unmatched bases: 9. The donors were healthy, HIV-negative adults with no recently reported acute infections or vaccinations. Every donor was a Caucasian adult living in Nashville, Tennessee, USA. CD4+ T cells were enriched through magnetic negative selection, after which naive cells were positively selected on CD45RA and the remaining negative fraction served as the memory subset. After blood collection by leukapheresis, PBMCs were isolated using Ficoll-Histopaque density gradient centrifugation and then cryopreserved in the vapor phase of liquid nitrogen. Analytical flow cytometry was used to check the purity and quantity of every magnetically sorted T cell population. Genomic DNA was isolated from every sorted fraction and measured by UV absorbance on a Nanodrop 2000c.

The chain is assembled from TRBV5-1 and TRBJ2-5; 8 junctional bases match TRBD2. The sequenced sample consisted of naive CD4+ T cells sorted from blood. Taken with the paper, the label for cell subset or site translates to: CD45RA+ positively selected. The source is a man in his late teens or twenties in good health. The sequenced DNA: TGCGCCAGCAGCTTGGGCAGCGGGAGTATAACGGAGACCCAGTACTTC. Its protein is CASSLGSGSITETQYF.